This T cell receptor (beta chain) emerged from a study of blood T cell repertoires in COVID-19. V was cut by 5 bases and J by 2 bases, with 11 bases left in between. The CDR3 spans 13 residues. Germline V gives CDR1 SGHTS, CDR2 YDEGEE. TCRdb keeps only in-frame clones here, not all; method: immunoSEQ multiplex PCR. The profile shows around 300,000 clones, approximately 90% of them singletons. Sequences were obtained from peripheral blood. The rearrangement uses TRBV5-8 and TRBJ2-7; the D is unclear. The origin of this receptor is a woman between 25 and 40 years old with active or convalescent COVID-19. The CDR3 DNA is TGTGCCAGCAGTTTGCCGGTAGCCTACGAGCAGTACTTC. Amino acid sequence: CASSLPVAYEQYF.